These 25 T cell receptor beta chains were sequenced from one sample in a study of cytomegalovirus exposure and HLA in healthy donors (dated by TCRdb to 2015 to 2018). Receptor amplification or capture employed the immunoSEQ multiplex PCR assay. For the multiplex PCR, a mixture combining 60 forward primers for TCR Vbeta segments and 13 reverse primers for TCR Jbeta segments was used. In TCRdb, the immuneACCESS table is reduced to in-frame sequences with V and J assigned. These tables do not hold every clone; where another copy was compared, an unresolved V gene accounts for under half, and the others remain unexplained. For this sample there are about 69,000 clones; 75% to 80% appear just once. 3.3% of the sample is taken by the ten largest. Material for sequencing was PBMCs. Source of these receptors: a man aged 18 to 30 in good health and CMV-seronegative.

In its sample, this clone was seen a few times. The chain has TRBV19 and TRBJ1-1; no clear D. This CDR3 is built from 16 residues. Germline-derived CDR1 and CDR2 are LNHDA and SQIVND (reference sequence). Trimming took off 3 bases at V and 6 bases at J, with 20 bases between the two ends. CDR3 DNA sequence: TGTGCCAGTAGTATTGTTGTTACGAGGAGTTACGCTGAAGCTTTCTTT. It is translated as CASSIVVTRSYAEAFF.

This clone appeared a few times. The gene calls are TRBV7-3 and TRBJ2-5; the match to TRBD2 covers 8 bases. The CDR3 contains 14 residues. Germline assignment: CDR1 SGHTA and CDR2 FQGTGA. Trimming took 3 bases from V and 5 from J; bases not matched to a gene: 5. Here the CDR3 reads CASSLSGGEETQYF. CDR3 bases: TGTGCCAGCAGCTTGTCGGGGGGGGAGGAGACCCAGTACTTC.

The chain is built from TRBV14 and TRBJ1-1; TRBD1 might be the D (5 bases). V was clipped by 0 bases and J by 3 bases, with 11 bases between them. Germline assignment: CDR1 SGHDN and CDR2 FVKESK. The CDR3 extends over 15 amino acids. The CDR3 is CASSQDKGPYTEAFF. CDR3 DNA sequence: TGTGCCAGCAGCCAAGATAAGGGGCCTTACACTGAAGCTTTCTTT.

This clone was seen only once. This sequence joins TRBV5-4 and TRBJ2-5; 9 nucleotides align to TRBD2. Germline CDR1 SGHNT, CDR2 YYREEE (reference sequence). The CDR3 has 14 residues. Unmatched junction bases numbered 0, after V lost 0 bases and J lost 3 bases. CDR3: CASSLGTSEETQYF. The CDR3 nucleotides read TGTGCCAGCAGCTTGGGGACTAGCGAAGAGACCCAGTACTTC.

The V and J genes are TRBV11-3 and TRBJ2-1; D unclear. The V end lost 5 bases, the J end lost 3 bases, and 11 bases lay between the germline ends. This CDR3 comprises 14 residues. Germline V gives CDR1 SGHNT, CDR2 YENEEA. The CDR3 DNA sequence: TGTGCCAGCAGCCCCGGTGCCCGCTACAATGAGCAGTTCTTC. This translates into CASSPGARYNEQFF.

The chain carries TRBV11-3 and TRBJ2-1; 7 bases are a match to TRBD1. The V segment lost 5 bases and the J segment 4 bases; nucleotides outside the gene matches: 8. This CDR3 contains 15 residues. The germline V gene has CDR1 SGHNT and CDR2 YENEEA. This CDR3 is CASSRRDSEYNEQFF. The CDR3 DNA sequence: TGTGCCAGCAGCCGTAGGGACAGCGAATACAATGAGCAGTTCTTC.

CDR3 in DNA: TGTGCCAGCAGTTTATCGGACAGATGTCCTAGCAATCAGCCCCAGCATTTT. It yields the protein CASSLSDRCPSNQPQHF. The chain combines TRBV27 with TRBJ1-5, with D maybe TRBD1 (6 bases). V dropped 0 bases and J dropped 0 bases, with 12 bases sitting between them. Germline CDR1 and CDR2: MNHEY and SMNVEV (reference sequence). This CDR3 has 17 residues.

This clone came up a few times. This sequence joins TRBV19 and TRBJ2-3; TRBD2 matches 7 bases. The J segment lost 0 bases and the V segment lost 5 bases, leaving 5 bases of the junction unmatched. The CDR3 contains 15 residues. Germline CDR1 reads LNHDA; CDR2 reads SQIVND (reference sequence). CDR3 DNA sequence: TGTGCCAGTAGTCCAGCGGGGACTAGCACAGATACGCAGTATTTT. Its protein product is CASSPAGTSTDTQYF.

As to this clone: One junction end does not reproduce the germline sequence, and a read error may be involved. The chain employs TRBV5-4 and TRBJ1-2; D uncertain. The CDR3 is made up of 14 amino acids. The germline gives CDR1 SGHNT, CDR2 YYREEE (reference sequence). The chain's CDR3 is CASSVKGLEAGLPF. The CDR3 DNA reads as TGTGCCAGCAGCGTTAAGGGCCTCGAGGCCGGACTGCCCTTC.

The rearrangement links TRBV12-1 to TRBJ2-3; the table's D call of TRBD2 was not tested on the DNA. TRBV12-1 represents a pseudogene. This CDR3 spans 18 amino acids. In DNA form, the CDR3 reads TGTGCCAGCAGCTTTGAAGTAGCGGGGGGGCTACACACAGATACGCAGTATTTT. Its protein is CASSFEVAGGLHTDTQYF.

This clone was seen once. Written as DNA, the CDR3 is TGTGCCAGCAGTTTTCACAGGGACGGGGAACCATCCCTCCACTTT. Protein: CASSFHRDGEPSLHF. The V call is TRBV28, the J call TRBJ1-6, with D maybe TRBD1 (6 bases). CDR1 and CDR2 from the germline V gene are MDHEN and SYDVKM. The V end was cut by 3 bases, the J end by 14 bases, with 20 bases between. This CDR3 spans 15 amino acids.

This chain uses TRBV7-9 with TRBJ2-7; 9 bases agree with TRBD1. V trimming: 3 bases; J trimming: 3 bases; junction bases outside the gene matches: 15. The CDR3 runs 18 residues. Germline V gives CDR1 SEHNR, CDR2 FQNEAQ (reference sequence). The CDR3: CASSFTPGQGKTFYEQYF. In DNA, the CDR3 is TGTGCCAGCAGCTTTACACCGGGACAGGGCAAAACGTTCTACGAGCAGTACTTC.

This clone was detected once. V and J are TRBV9 and TRBJ1-6; 7 nucleotides line up with TRBD1. This CDR3 spans 14 amino acids. V trimming: 5 bases; J trimming: 9 bases; junction bases outside the gene matches: 8. Germline-derived CDR1 and CDR2 are SGDLS and YYNGEE. The CDR3 here is CASSLGGATSPLHF. The CDR3 DNA sequence: TGTGCCAGCAGTTTAGGGGGCGCGACTTCACCCCTCCACTTT.

J is TRBJ2-1 and V is TRBV19; perhaps TRBD1 as D (5 bases). The CDR3 spans 12 residues. V was pared by 10 bases and J by 5 bases, with 12 bases between. Germline values: CDR1 LNHDA, CDR2 SQIVND (reference sequence). The CDR3 region has the DNA TGTGCCATGGGGCCTTGTCACAATGAGCAGTTCTTC. It specifies CAMGPCHNEQFF.

The V gene is TRBV18, the J gene TRBJ1-6; 9 bases match TRBD1. Trimming at V came to 4 bases and at J to 10 bases, leaving 8 bases not matched to a gene. CDR1 and CDR2 from the germline V gene are KGHSH and LQKENI. The CDR3 is 15 amino acids. The CDR3 nucleotides read TGTGCCAGCTCACTAGCGGGACAGGGCGGGTCACCCCTCCACTTT. This translates into CASSLAGQGGSPLHF.

The chain employs TRBV28 and TRBJ1-2; D unresolved. The CDR3 is 12 residues long. Looked up from germline, CDR1 is MDHEN and CDR2 is SYDVKM. V was trimmed by 6 bases and J by 8 bases, leaving 13 bases between them. CDR3 sequence reads: CASSRGPIGYTF. In DNA form, the CDR3 reads TGTGCCAGCAGCCGGGGTCCTATAGGCTACACCTTC.

The rearrangement uses TRBV5-1 and TRBJ2-5; D possibly corresponds to TRBD2 (5 bases). Germline CDR1 reads SGHRS; CDR2 reads YFSETQ. V shed 0 bases and J shed 4 bases, with 16 bases lying between them. This CDR3 comprises 16 residues. DNA of the CDR3: TGCGCCAGCAGCTTGGGCCAAATTCACGCGGGAGAGACCCAGTACTTC. Encoded protein: CASSLGQIHAGETQYF.

The count of this clone is one. The chain uses TRBV14 and TRBJ2-2; unclear D gene. The CDR3 is made up of 14 amino acids. Trimming shortened V by 0 bases and J by 1 base, and 3 bases separated the two germline ends. Germline CDR1 reads SGHDN; CDR2 reads FVKESK. The CDR3 nucleotides read TGTGCCAGCAGCCAAGATATGAACACCGGGGAGCTGTTTTTT. It is translated as CASSQDMNTGELFF. Combining the CDR3 with reference TRBV14 and TRBJ2-2 gives the whole variable domain EAGVTQFPSHSVIEKGQTVTLRCDPISGHDNLYWYRRVMGKEIKFLLHFVKESKQDESGMPNNRFLAERTGGTYSTLKVQPAELEDSGVYFCASSQDMNTGELFFGEGSRLTVL.

Only a few counts were recorded for this clone. CDR3 coding DNA: TGTGCCAGCAGCTTGATTGACAGGGGGGGGGAAGCTTTCTTT. Its translation: CASSLIDRGGEAFF. The chain has TRBV5-6 and TRBJ1-1; 9 nucleotides line up with TRBD1. V was pared by 1 base and J by 8 bases, with 6 bases of the junction left unmatched. The CDR3 loop spans 14 amino acids. Germline values: CDR1 SGHDT, CDR2 YYEEEE.

This clone was counted a few times. The chain couples TRBV5-1 to TRBJ1-2, with 8 bases fitting TRBD1. The junction had 7 bases not matched to a gene; V was cut back by 4 bases and J by 5 bases. The germline V gene encodes CDR1 SGHRS and CDR2 YFSETQ. This CDR3 has 14 residues. DNA of the CDR3: TGCGCCAGCAGCCATGACAGGGGACGGTATGGCTACACCTTC. Its translation is CASSHDRGRYGYTF.

V and J are TRBV19 and TRBJ2-1; 7 positions agree with TRBD1. Germline V CDR1 and CDR2: LNHDA, SQIVND (reference sequence). The trim removed 7 bases at V and 6 bases at J, leaving 3 bases unmatched. CDR3 length: 12 residues. CDR3 in DNA: TGTGCCAGTAAGGACAGGCGCAATGAGCAGTTCTTC. Translating it yields CASKDRRNEQFF.

This chain connects TRBV6-6 to TRBJ1-2, with 9 bases fitting TRBD1. This CDR3 contains 16 residues. Germline CDR1 MNHNY, CDR2 SVGAGI (reference sequence). Germline trimming cut 2 bases from V and 1 base from J; bases unmatched to any gene: 5. The CDR3 is CASSYDSGQGNYGYTF. DNA for the CDR3: TGTGCCAGCAGTTACGATTCGGGACAGGGTAACTATGGCTACACCTTC.

The V call is TRBV5-4, the J call TRBJ2-7; a possible D gene is TRBD2 (7 bases). Germline CDR1 and CDR2: SGHNT and YYREEE (reference sequence). This CDR3 has 18 amino acids. V gave up 1 base and J gave up 1 base, with 21 bases separating them. This chain's CDR3 is CASSLSYPGGTTSYEQYF. CDR3 in DNA: TGTGCCAGCAGCTTGTCATATCCCGGGGGGACAACGTCCTACGAGCAGTACTTC.

Here the CDR3 reads CASSEGLAGIYNEQFF. CDR3 in DNA: TGTGCCAGCAGTGAAGGACTAGCGGGTATATACAATGAGCAGTTCTTC. This chain joins TRBV25-1 and TRBJ2-1; 11 positions match TRBD2. The CDR3 has 16 residues. Germline V gene lookup returns CDR1 MGHDK and CDR2 SYGVNS. The J segment lost 4 bases and the V segment lost 2 bases, leaving 4 bases of the junction unmatched.

The V and J genes are TRBV6-4 and TRBJ1-3; 8 bases map to TRBD1. V shed 3 bases and J 3 bases; nucleotides not matched to a gene: 4. Germline V gene data show CDR1 as MRHNA and CDR2 as SNTAGT. This CDR3 is 15 amino acids long. In nucleotides, the CDR3 is TGTGCCAGCAGTGAAGGGACAGGAATTGGAAACACCATATATTTT. Its protein product is CASSEGTGIGNTIYF.